This passage covers 16 T cell receptor beta chains from one sample sequenced in a study of T cell responses to AZD1222 COVID-19 vaccine (dated by TCRdb to about 2021). The time point label on this specimen signifies: about 28 days (+/-7) after the second vaccine dose. To prepare the library, the immunoSEQ multiplex PCR assay was applied. As stored in TCRdb, this immuneACCESS dataset retains in-frame rearrangements with V and J assigned. A fraction of the clones does not appear; measured against another copy, unresolved V genes explain less than half of the discrepancy, and the remainder lacks a known reason. Here the sample has 150,000 or so clones; about 91% occur a single time. Of the sample, about 3.8% is held by the ten largest clones. The sequences come from peripheral blood, collected 28 days after the second AZD1222 dose. Receptors were obtained from an adult who received the AZD1222 COVID-19 vaccine.

The chain combines TRBV6-5 with TRBJ1-2; D is possibly TRBD1 (5 bases). Trimming pared 7 bases from V and 4 bases from J, leaving 16 bases between. The CDR3 is 14 residues long. Germline V CDR1 and CDR2: MNHEY, SVGAGI. The CDR3 sequence is CASNIQGGSYGYTF. CDR3 coding DNA: TGTGCCAGCAATATCCAGGGAGGCTCCTATGGCTACACCTTC.

The genes are TRBV24-1 and TRBJ2-1; D is unresolved. Between the trimmed V and J ends, which lost 9 bases and 0 bases, there was a span of 17 bases. CDR3 length: 16 residues. CDR1 and CDR2 (germline): KGHDR, SFDVKD. CDR3 DNA sequence: TGTGCCACCGGGGATGGTGGAGAGAGCTCCTACAATGAGCAGTTCTTC. Protein: CATGDGGESSYNEQFF.

The J gene is TRBJ2-1, the V gene TRBV7-3, with 7 bases matching TRBD2. V was clipped by 1 base and J by 10 bases; unmatched bases: 7. The CDR3 is 14 residues long. In germline, CDR1 is SGHTA, CDR2 FQGTGA. The CDR3 region has the DNA TGTGCCAGCAGCTTAAACCCCAACGGGAGGGAGCAGTTCTTC. It translates to CASSLNPNGREQFF.

The chain joins TRBV5-1 to TRBJ1-1, with D uncertain. There are 14 residues in the CDR3. Germline V gives CDR1 SGHRS, CDR2 YFSETQ. Trimming pared 0 bases from V and 12 bases from J, leaving 18 bases between. This CDR3 is CASSLERVLAPPFF. CDR3 coding DNA: TGCGCCAGCAGCTTGGAACGCGTTTTGGCGCCGCCTTTCTTT.

The chain employs TRBV5-8 and TRBJ2-3, with no clear D. This CDR3 has 14 amino acids. V lost 1 base, J lost 4 bases, and 10 bases lay in between. CDR1 and CDR2 from the germline V gene are SGHTS and YDEGEE. The CDR3 is CASSLTTGSDTQYF. The CDR3 coding sequence is TGTGCCAGCAGCTTGACAACGGGTTCAGATACGCAGTATTTT.

This clone showed up just once. The V call is TRBV30, the J call TRBJ1-4; D is perhaps TRBD1 (6 bases). Trimming took off 3 bases at V and 8 bases at J, with 19 bases between the two ends. CDR1 and CDR2 from the germline V gene are GTSNPN and SVGIG (reference sequence). The CDR3 runs 15 residues. The CDR3 bases are TGTGCCTGGAGCCTAGGGGGGGGCTTCGGGGAAAAACTGTTTTTT. Translation gives CAWSLGGGFGEKLFF.

This chain uses TRBV7-2 with TRBJ2-3, with TRBD2 matching 10 bases. The germline V gene has CDR1 SGHTA and CDR2 FQGNSA. This CDR3 is 17 amino acids long. J gave up 6 bases and V 5 bases, and 14 bases lay outside the gene matches. The CDR3 region is CASSPVLAGTKRDTQYF. For the CDR3, the DNA is TGTGCCAGCAGCCCCGTACTAGCGGGGACGAAGCGGGATACGCAGTATTTT.

The chain links TRBV19 to TRBJ2-2; 11 bases are a match to TRBD1. Trimming cost V 5 bases and J 4 bases; bases outside gene matches: 6. Germline CDR1 reads LNHDA; CDR2 reads SQIVND (reference sequence). The CDR3 sequence is 16 residues long. CDR3 in amino acids: CASSPRTGGGTGELFF. CDR3 DNA: TGTGCCAGTAGTCCCCGGACAGGGGGCGGCACCGGGGAGCTGTTTTTT.

The V and J genes are TRBV3-1 (or the pseudogene TRBV3-2) and TRBJ2-1; D is perhaps TRBD2 (6 bases). The CDR3 totals 19 residues. Trimming removed 0 bases from V and 4 bases from J, with 22 bases in between. Germline values: CDR1 LGHDT, CDR2 YNNKEL (reference sequence). CDR3 loop: CASSQESGRASEVYNEQFF. The DNA of the CDR3 is TGTGCCAGCAGCCAAGAATCGGGTCGGGCTAGCGAGGTGTACAATGAGCAGTTCTTC.

This rearrangement joins TRBV11-2 to TRBJ1-1, with TRBD1 matching 7 bases. Germline V gene sequence: CDR1 SGHAT, CDR2 FQNNGV. CDR3 length equals 15 residues. V lost 5 bases, J lost 1 base, and 7 bases stayed unmatched. CDR3 nucleotide sequence: TGTGCCAGCAGCCCTACGGGACAGCCGAACACTGAAGCTTTCTTT. Encoded protein: CASSPTGQPNTEAFF.

The genes are TRBV9 and TRBJ2-7; 12 positions agree with TRBD2. Germline V gives CDR1 SGDLS, CDR2 YYNGEE. V shed 0 bases and J 5 bases; nucleotides not matched to a gene: 12. This CDR3 is built from 18 residues. The CDR3 DNA follows: TGTGCCAGCAGCGTAGATCTAGCGGGAGGGCCCAGCACGAACGAGCAGTACTTC. It codes for CASSVDLAGGPSTNEQYF. Full variable domain (missing parts from reference TRBV9 and TRBJ2-7): DSGVTQTPKHLITATGQRVTLRCSPRSGDLSVYWYQQSLDQGLQFLIQYYNGEERAKGNILERFSAQQFPDLHSELNLSSLELGDSALYFCASSVDLAGGPSTNEQYFGPGTRLTVT.

The chain has TRBV5-1 and TRBJ1-1; no reliable D call. This CDR3 has 13 residues. Germline-derived CDR1 and CDR2 are SGHRS and YFSETQ. Deletions cut 0 bases from V and 2 bases from J, with 5 bases between. The CDR3 nucleotides read TGCGCCAGCAGCTTGGGCTCTAACACTGAAGCTTTCTTT. Translated, it gives CASSLGSNTEAFF. Filled out from reference TRBV5-1 and TRBJ1-1, the complete variable domain reads KAGVTQTPRYLIKTRGQQVTLSCSPISGHRSVSWYQQTPGQGLQFLFEYFSETQRNKGNFPGRFSGRQFSNSRSEMNVSTLELGDSALYLCASSLGSNTEAFFGQGTRLTVV.

The rearrangement joins TRBV2 to TRBJ2-2, with D maybe TRBD1 (5 bases). Germline CDR1 reads SNHLY; CDR2 reads FYNNEI. Trimming shortened V by 6 bases and J by 4 bases, and 21 bases separated the two germline ends. The CDR3 runs 17 residues. CDR3 sequence (DNA): TGTGCCAGCAGCAACGGAATCCTGGCCAGGGCCACCGGGGAGCTGTTTTTT. The encoded protein is CASSNGILARATGELFF. Variable domain in full (rest from reference TRBV2 and TRBJ2-2): EPEVTQTPSHQVTQMGQEVILRCVPISNHLYFYWYRQILGQKVEFLVSFYNNEISEKSEIFDDQFSVERPDGSNFTLKIRSTKLEDSAMYFCASSNGILARATGELFFGEGSRLTVL.

This sequence joins TRBV15 and TRBJ1-2, with 7 bases that match TRBD1. Per the germline V gene, CDR1 is LNHNV and CDR2 is YYDKDF (reference sequence). The CDR3 runs 17 residues. J gave up 6 bases and V 0 bases, and 13 bases lay outside the gene matches. For the CDR3, the DNA is TGTGCCACCAGCAGAGAAATCCTAAGACAGGGAGAGGATGGCTACACCTTC. It codes for CATSREILRQGEDGYTF.

V is TRBV27 and J is TRBJ2-7; D tentatively reads TRBD1 or TRBD2 (5 bases each). Trimming removed 3 bases from V and 0 bases from J, with 9 bases in between. Germline assignment: CDR1 MNHEY and CDR2 SMNVEV (reference sequence). The length of the CDR3 is 14 residues. The CDR3 region has the DNA TGTGCCAGCAGTTTCGCCGGGGCCTCCTACGAGCAGTACTTC. Protein sequence: CASSFAGASYEQYF.

CDR3 loop: CASSQVSGTEAFF. The CDR3 DNA reads as TGCGCCAGCAGCCAAGTTTCGGGTACTGAAGCTTTCTTT. The chain has TRBV4-1 and TRBJ1-1; D gene unclear. The CDR3 runs 13 residues. Trimming left V 1 base short and J 5 bases short, with 8 bases between. Looked up from germline, CDR1 is MGHRA and CDR2 is YSYEKL.